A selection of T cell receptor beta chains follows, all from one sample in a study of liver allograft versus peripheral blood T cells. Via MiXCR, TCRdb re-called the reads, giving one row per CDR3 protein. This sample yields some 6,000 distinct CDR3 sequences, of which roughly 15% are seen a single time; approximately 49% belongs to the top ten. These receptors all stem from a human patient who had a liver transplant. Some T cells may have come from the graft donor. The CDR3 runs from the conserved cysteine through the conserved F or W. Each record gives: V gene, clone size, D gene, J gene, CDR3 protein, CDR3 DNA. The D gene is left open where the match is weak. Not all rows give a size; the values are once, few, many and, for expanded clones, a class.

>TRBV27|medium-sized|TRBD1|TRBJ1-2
CASTPGTGVGYTF
TGTGCCAGCACACCCGGGACAGGGGTCGGCTACACCTTC
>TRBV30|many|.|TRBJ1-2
CAWEGDSNYGYTF
TGTGCCTGGGAAGGGGATTCCAACTATGGCTACACCTTC
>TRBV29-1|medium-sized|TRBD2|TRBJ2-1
CSVDRAGISYNEQFF
TGCAGCGTTGACCGAGCGGGGATCTCCTACAATGAGCAGTTCTTC
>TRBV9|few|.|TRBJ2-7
CASSEGTDRRTYEQYF
TGTGCCAGCAGCGAGGGAACCGACAGGAGGACCTACGAGCAGTACTTC
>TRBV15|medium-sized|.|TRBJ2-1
CATSRDSPLWAGRVEQFF
TGTGCCACCAGCAGAGATTCTCCCCTCTGGGCGGGGCGGGTTGAGCAGTTCTTC
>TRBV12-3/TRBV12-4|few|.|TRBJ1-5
CASSLGDYSNQPQHF
TGTGCCAGCAGTTTAGGGGATTATAGCAATCAGCCCCAGCATTTT
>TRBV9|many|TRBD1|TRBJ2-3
CASSSQGAGDTQYF
TGTGCCAGCAGCTCCCAGGGGGCAGGAGATACGCAGTATTTT
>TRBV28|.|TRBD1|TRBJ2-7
CASSPGTGVTYEQYF
TGTGCCAGCAGTCCCGGGACAGGCGTTACCTACGAGCAGTACTTC
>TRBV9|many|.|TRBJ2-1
CASSVDLGVGRNEQFF
TGTGCCAGCAGCGTAGATTTGGGGGTGGGACGCAATGAGCAGTTCTTC
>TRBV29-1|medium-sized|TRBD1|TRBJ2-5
CSVVDRAEETQYF
TGCAGCGTTGTGGACAGGGCAGAAGAGACCCAGTACTTC
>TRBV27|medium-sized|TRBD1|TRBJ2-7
CASSLSSGQVYYEQYF
TGTGCCAGCTCCCTTTCCTCGGGACAGGTATACTACGAGCAGTACTTC
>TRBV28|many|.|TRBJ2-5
CASHVIGSETQYF
TGTGCCAGTCACGTAATTGGGAGTGAGACCCAGTACTTC
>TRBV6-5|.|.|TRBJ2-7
CASSYSGGGEQYF
TGTGCCAGCAGTTACTCGGGAGGGGGCGAGCAGTACTTC